The entry that follows covers one T cell receptor beta chain sequence. This entry comes from a study of cytomegalovirus exposure and HLA in healthy donors. Sequencing used immunoSEQ multiplex PCR; TCRdb keeps in-frame clones, though not all of them. The profile covers under 250,000 clones, with roughly 84% appearing a single time and 1.5% to 2.5% taken by the ten largest. This CDR3 spans 13 amino acids. Germline V lookup: CDR1 LNHNV, CDR2 YYDKDF (reference sequence). Trimming removed 8 bases from V and 1 base from J; junction bases left unmatched: 5. Material: PBMCs. This TCR came from a woman aged 18-29 years in good health and CMV-seropositive. The chain is built from TRBV15 and TRBJ2-7; 7 nucleotides line up with TRBD2. The CDR3 coding sequence is TGTGCCACCGGGGAGGGGAGGTCCTACGAGCAGTACTTC. This sequence encodes CATGEGRSYEQYF.